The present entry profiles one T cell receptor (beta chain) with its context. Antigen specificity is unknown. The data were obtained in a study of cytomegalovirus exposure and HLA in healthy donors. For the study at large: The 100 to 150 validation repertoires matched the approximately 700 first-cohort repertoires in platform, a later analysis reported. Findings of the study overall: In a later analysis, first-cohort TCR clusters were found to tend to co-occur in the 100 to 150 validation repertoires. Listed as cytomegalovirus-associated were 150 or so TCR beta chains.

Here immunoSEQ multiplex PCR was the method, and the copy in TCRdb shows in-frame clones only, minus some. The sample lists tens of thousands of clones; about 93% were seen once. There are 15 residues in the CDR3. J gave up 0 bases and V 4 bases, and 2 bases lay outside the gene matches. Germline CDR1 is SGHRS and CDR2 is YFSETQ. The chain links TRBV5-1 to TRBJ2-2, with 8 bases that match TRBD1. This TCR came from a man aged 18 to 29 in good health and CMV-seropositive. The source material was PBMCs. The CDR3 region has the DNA TGCGCCAGCAGCCTGACAGGGGCGAACACCGGGGAGCTGTTTTTT. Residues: CASSLTGANTGELFF.